Listed below are T cell receptor beta chains from one sample, sequenced in a study of monozygotic twins with inflammatory bowel disease. TCRdb re-called the 5' RACE reads; one entry per CDR3 protein, DNA not given. The table lists a few hundred thousand distinct CDR3 sequences, with 2.4% in the top ten. The sequenced material came from blood. The receptors derive from a human donor with ulcerative colitis or Crohn's disease, or a healthy co-twin of an affected twin (not recorded which). Each CDR3 is given with its conserved first and last residue. Fields, in order: V gene, J gene, CDR3 protein.

V: TRBV20-1; J: TRBJ2-2; CDR3: CSARKNSGTSVTGELFF
V: TRBV7-6; J: TRBJ2-5; CDR3: CASSLSPSGGETQYF
V: TRBV19; J: TRBJ2-1; CDR3: CASTPSGPGEGSYNEQFF
V: TRBV20-1; J: TRBJ2-7; CDR3: CSARAAAGGEQYF
V: TRBV20-1; J: TRBJ1-6; CDR3: CSARAPGSYNSPLHF
V: TRBV20-1; J: TRBJ2-4; CDR3: CSARTIGTENIQYF
V: TRBV7-2; J: TRBJ2-7; CDR3: CASSWEQSSYEQYF
V: TRBV3-1; J: TRBJ2-5; CDR3: CASSHLAGGRQTQYF
V: TRBV3-1; J: TRBJ2-5; CDR3: CASSAQGLVGTQYF
V: TRBV28; J: TRBJ1-1; CDR3: CASSLPLGGRTEAFF
V: TRBV5-1; J: TRBJ2-7; CDR3: CASSLQDRGEQYF
V: TRBV5-4; J: TRBJ2-3; CDR3: CASRRLAELTDTQYF
V: TRBV20-1; J: TRBJ1-2; CDR3: CSARKADSQIGSGYTF
V: TRBV5-1; J: TRBJ2-2; CDR3: CASSLVAGDPNTGELFF
V: TRBV7-8; J: TRBJ2-3; CDR3: CASSLGPSSTDTQYF
V: TRBV21-1; J: TRBJ2-7; CDR3: CASSTGQGVSSYEQYF
V: TRBV3-1; J: TRBJ1-2; CDR3: CASSQVQGAGYGYTF
V: TRBV20-1; J: TRBJ2-1; CDR3: CSATNRDPAEGEQFF
V: TRBV4-3; J: TRBJ2-1; CDR3: CASSRDLFYNEQFF
V: TRBV3-1; J: TRBJ1-6; CDR3: CASSQAGLGANSPLHF
V: TRBV5-8; J: TRBJ1-1; CDR3: CASSLGAGYTEAFF
V: TRBV20-1; J: TRBJ2-4; CDR3: CSARALGGGWNIQYF
V: TRBV5-1; J: TRBJ1-2; CDR3: CASSPSGTGMGYTF
V: TRBV7-2; J: TRBJ2-3; CDR3: CASSLEGGYGVTQYF
V: TRBV19; J: TRBJ1-1; CDR3: CASSTRTRTEAFF
V: TRBV19; J: TRBJ2-7; CDR3: CASRIAGGGEQYF
V: TRBV24-1; J: TRBJ1-3; CDR3: CATSDLRQGNTIYF
V: TRBV9; J: TRBJ2-3; CDR3: CASSVASTDTQYF
V: TRBV5-6; J: TRBJ1-3; CDR3: CASTDTGQNGNTIYF
V: TRBV7-9; J: TRBJ1-4; CDR3: CASSPGGKDEKLFF
V: TRBV10-3; J: TRBJ2-1; CDR3: CAISAAGTSHPDEQFF
V: TRBV5-1; J: TRBJ2-1; CDR3: CASSLRLAPYNEQFF
V: TRBV20-1; J: TRBJ2-3; CDR3: CSATSGGVDTQYF
V: TRBV7-8; J: TRBJ1-2; CDR3: CASSLGLPGDYGYTF
V: TRBV12-3/TRBV12-4; J: TRBJ1-3; CDR3: CASSLAGGQGGNTIYF
V: TRBV11-2; J: TRBJ1-1; CDR3: CASSLMWDRVNTEAFF
V: TRBV25-1; J: TRBJ2-5; CDR3: CASSTDRALWETQYF
V: TRBV7-9; J: TRBJ2-7; CDR3: CASSSQGLGEQYF
V: TRBV18; J: TRBJ2-7; CDR3: CASSPVATAGGAYEQYF
V: TRBV5-1; J: TRBJ2-1; CDR3: CASSFGGISYNEQFF
V: TRBV5-5; J: TRBJ2-7; CDR3: CASSPGTGITYEQYF
V: TRBV20-1; J: TRBJ2-3; CDR3: CSASGTSTDTQYF
V: TRBV27; J: TRBJ1-2; CDR3: CASSSGRSGYTF
V: TRBV5-1; J: TRBJ1-2; CDR3: CASSLQPSGAAPPSSYGYTF
V: TRBV20-1; J: TRBJ2-7; CDR3: CSAPSTSGRAFYRYEQYF
V: TRBV7-2; J: TRBJ1-2; CDR3: CASSLDPGGGYTF
V: TRBV3-1; J: TRBJ1-1; CDR3: CASRRTNTEAFF
V: TRBV27; J: TRBJ1-5; CDR3: CASSFWSNQPQHF
V: TRBV20-1; J: TRBJ2-1; CDR3: CSALLGSDYNEQFF
V: TRBV5-5; J: TRBJ1-5; CDR3: CASSLVAGVSNQPQHF
V: TRBV20-1; J: TRBJ2-3; CDR3: CSARTSGGRDTQYF